Here is one TCR beta chain with its context. Its antigen is unidentified. This entry is derived from a study of Tregs in tolerant kidney transplant recipients. Study-wide findings and caveats: Activated donor B cell expansion appeared to reveal the most relevant donor-specific TCRbeta repertoire. No direct test of biological reproducibility was done here.

Germline values: CDR1 LGHNA, CDR2 YNFKEQ. The CDR3 covers 13 residues. V was pared by 1 base and J by 4 bases, with 5 bases between. Libraries were prepared by immunoSEQ multiplex PCR; TCRdb keeps only in-frame clonotypes and omits some of them. The sample comprises more than 90,000 clones, 85% to 95% of which are singletons, and roughly 0.63% rests with the top ten. Unstimulated Tregs (CD4+CD25+CD127-) and CD4+CD25- non-Tregs were sorted from PBMCs. This chain connects TRBV4-2 to TRBJ1-5; D call uncertain. The TCR originated in a human donor in good health. The specimen was CD4+ T cells from blood. In DNA form, the CDR3 reads TGTGCCAGCAGCCAAGTCAAAAATCAGCCCCAGCATTTT. This gives the protein CASSQVKNQPQHF.